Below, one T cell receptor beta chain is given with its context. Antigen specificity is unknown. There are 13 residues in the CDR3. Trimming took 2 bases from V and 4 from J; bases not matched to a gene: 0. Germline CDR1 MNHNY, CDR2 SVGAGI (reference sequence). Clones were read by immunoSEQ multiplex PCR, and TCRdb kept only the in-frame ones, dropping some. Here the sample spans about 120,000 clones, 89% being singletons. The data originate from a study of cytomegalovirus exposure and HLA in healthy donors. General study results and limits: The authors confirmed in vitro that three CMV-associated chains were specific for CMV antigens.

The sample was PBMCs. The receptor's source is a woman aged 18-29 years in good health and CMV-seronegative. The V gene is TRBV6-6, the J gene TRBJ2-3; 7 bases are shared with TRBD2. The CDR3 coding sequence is TGTGCCAGCAGTTACGGGGGGGCAGATACGCAGTATTTT. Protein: CASSYGGADTQYF.